This TCR beta chain appears in the sequencing data of a study of T cell changes during pregnancy in multiple sclerosis. This clone was recorded only once. Looked up from germline, CDR1 is SGHDN and CDR2 is FVKESK. Trimming shortened V by 1 base and J by 3 bases, and 7 bases separated the two germline ends. The length of the CDR3 is 13 residues. Clones were sequenced by immunoSEQ multiplex PCR, and TCRdb holds only the in-frame ones, with some missing. The sample has 50,000 to 65,000 clones; around 93% are singletons. The source is a female donor with multiple sclerosis, enrolled in a pregnancy study. Material: CD8+ T cells from peripheral blood mononuclear cells, obtained in the second trimester of pregnancy. The V gene is TRBV14, the J gene TRBJ2-7; D is unresolved. CDR3 amino acids: CASSQGSYYEQYF. CDR3 DNA: TGTGCCAGCAGCCAAGGTTCCTACTACGAGCAGTACTTC. Based on the CDR3 plus reference TRBV14 and TRBJ2-7, the full variable domain is EAGVTQFPSHSVIEKGQTVTLRCDPISGHDNLYWYRRVMGKEIKFLLHFVKESKQDESGMPNNRFLAERTGGTYSTLKVQPAELEDSGVYFCASSQGSYYEQYFGPGTRLTVT.